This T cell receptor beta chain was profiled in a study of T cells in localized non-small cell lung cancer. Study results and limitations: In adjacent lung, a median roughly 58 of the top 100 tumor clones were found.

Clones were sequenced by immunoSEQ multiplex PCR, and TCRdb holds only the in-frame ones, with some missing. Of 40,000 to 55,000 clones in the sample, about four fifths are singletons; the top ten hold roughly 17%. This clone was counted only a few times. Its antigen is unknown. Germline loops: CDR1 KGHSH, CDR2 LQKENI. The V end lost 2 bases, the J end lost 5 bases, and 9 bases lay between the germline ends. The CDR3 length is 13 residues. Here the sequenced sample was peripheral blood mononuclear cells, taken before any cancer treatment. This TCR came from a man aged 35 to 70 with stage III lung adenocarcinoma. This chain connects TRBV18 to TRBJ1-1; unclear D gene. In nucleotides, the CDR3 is TGTGCCAGCTCACCAAGAACGGGGACTGAAGCTTTCTTT. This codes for CASSPRTGTEAFF.